The sequence of this TCR beta chain was determined in a study of blood T cell repertoires in COVID-19. This CDR3 is 13 amino acids long. Per the germline V gene, CDR1 is LNHDA and CDR2 is SQIVND (reference sequence). The V gene end was trimmed by 4 bases and the J gene end by 6 bases; junction bases not matched to a gene: 4. Original processing notes: Amplification with reference gene primers provided the estimates of nucleated cell counts. Sequencing was performed with immunoSEQ multiplex PCR; in TCRdb, only in-frame clones are kept and a portion is missing. V and J calls and clone size are those listed in that table; D and trimming were worked out from the DNA. The sample yields under 250,000 clones, just under 85% seen once.

Sequencing was carried out using peripheral blood. The TCR originated in a woman aged 60 to 75 with active or convalescent COVID-19. The gene calls are TRBV19 and TRBJ2-7; 9 positions match TRBD2. In DNA form, the CDR3 reads TGTGCCAGTAGTAGCGGGAGGGAGGGCGAGCAGTACTTC. It translates to CASSSGREGEQYF. Based on the CDR3 plus reference TRBV19 and TRBJ2-7, the full variable domain is DGGITQSPKYLFRKEGQNVTLSCEQNLNHDAMYWYRQDPGQGLRLIYYSQIVNDFQKGDIAEGYSVSREKKESFPLTVTSAQKNPTAFYLCASSSGREGEQYFGPGTRLTVT.